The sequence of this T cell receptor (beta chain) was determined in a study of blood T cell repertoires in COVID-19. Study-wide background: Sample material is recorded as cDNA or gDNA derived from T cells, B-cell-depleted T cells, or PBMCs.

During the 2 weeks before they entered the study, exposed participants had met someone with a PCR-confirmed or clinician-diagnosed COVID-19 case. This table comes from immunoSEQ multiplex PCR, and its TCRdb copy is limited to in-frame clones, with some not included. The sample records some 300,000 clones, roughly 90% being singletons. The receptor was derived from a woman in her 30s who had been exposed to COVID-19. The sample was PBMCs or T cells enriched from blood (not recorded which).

This CDR3 reads CASSRRQGSGTQYF. CDR3 DNA: TGTGCCAGCAGCCGCCGGCAGGGCTCGGGGACCCAGTACTTC. V gene TRBV7-9 combines with J gene TRBJ2-5, with D tentatively TRBD1 (5 bases). Germline V gene data show CDR1 as SEHNR and CDR2 as FQNEAQ (reference sequence). The CDR3 runs to 14 residues. The V end was cut by 5 bases, the J end by 7 bases, with 17 bases between.